The T cell receptor (beta chain) described here comes from a study of cytomegalovirus exposure and HLA in healthy donors (dated by TCRdb to about 2017). Study-level background: An earlier analysis of several hundred of the donors reported about 250 Gb of sequence data and 120 million or so unique TCR beta sequences from about 180 million T cells. Around 320 gigabases of sequencing data and approximately 85 million unique TCR sequences were included in an early release covering 550 to 800 HLA-typed donors. The genetic ancestry cluster associated with self-reported Caucasian donors included roughly four fifths of the approximately 400 genotyped donors. The study was designed to test whether signatures of past pathogen exposure could be identified by cataloging public T cell receptors. The study used immunosequencing to profile the T cell repertoires of about 670 subjects and linked those repertoires to cytomegalovirus serostatus. Along with the approximately 600-subject first cohort, a separate validation cohort of about 110 different subjects was used. High-throughput TCR immunosequencing, statistical association of individual TCRs with disease status, and machine learning were combined to predict cytomegalovirus infection status. To study patterns of TCR occurrence, a later analysis re-analyzed previously published TCR beta repertoires from hundreds of donors and added high-resolution HLA genotyping. In the later analysis, no new phenotypic data were used to find candidate immune exposures; instead, reliance was placed on TCR beta sequences and their occurrence across donors. In an earlier analysis of over 550 of the donors, high-throughput TCR beta sequencing was used to judge whether each TCR beta V gene segment behaved as functional or pseudogenic. Donor age, sex, ethnicity and CMV serostatus were collected together with the repertoire data. A later genetic analysis took genome-wide SNP genotypes for about 65% of the 666 donors and used that subset as a discovery cohort. All discovery cohort repertoires had been generated on a single sequencing platform. Class I and class II HLA loci were covered by the typing at four-digit resolution. Typing coverage varied by locus: roughly 620-640 donors for A, B, C, DRB1 and DQB1; roughly 520 for DQA1; more than 600 for DPA1; fewer than 480 for DPB1. Because of strong linkage in the cohort, five DR-DQ haplotypes were treated as single units for association and clustering. Across under 500 genotyped donors of the cohort, an average of roughly 250,000 unique TCR beta nucleotide sequences per donor were sequenced, and roughly 20% of those sequences were non-productive.

As regards this clone: Its antigen remains undetermined. Base qualities are missing; no much larger clone stands one base away.

The cohort consisted of 650 to 850 healthy bone marrow donors. At the time of sampling, all cohort members were nominally healthy, though unrecorded immune exposures were likely present. The donor tested CMV seropositive, placing the donor among the roughly 270 seropositive members of the cohort. Every donor gave a peripheral blood sample, and the peripheral blood mononuclear cells from that sample were used for TCR beta sequencing. Genomic DNA was extracted from the blood cell samples with the Qiagen DNeasy Blood Extraction Kit. The investigation overall reported the following: A total of roughly 160 TCR beta chains were listed by the study as associated with cytomegalovirus. While some public TCRs were present in many individuals, most TCR sequences turned up only very rarely across donors. Compared with the roughly 700-donor mean, donors in an Asian-associated ancestry cluster had fewer N-insertions in productive TCRs, according to a later genetic analysis. In a later genetic analysis, a missense DCLRE1C variant was associated with V-gene and J-gene trimming of TCR beta chains, and the association was replicated in an independent cohort. HLA typing was unavailable for some donors at each locus, so association tests used only the typed subset. According to a later analysis, TCR association rates differed among HLA loci, with DRB1 alleles showing the most associated TCRs and HLA-C alleles showing the fewest. In vitro tests confirmed that a few of the cytomegalovirus-associated TCR beta chains recognize cytomegalovirus antigens. Broadly in line with IMGT annotations, most TCR beta V segments showed up in productive rearrangements about 90% or about 30% of the time in an earlier analysis of under 700 of the donors. When HLA alleles, especially DR and DQ, strongly co-occurred, attributing TCR associations to individual alleles was difficult. According to a later analysis, parvovirus B19, influenza, CMV and Epstein-Barr virus appeared linked to several top co-occurrence clusters. In a later analysis, HLA-associated TCR beta chains were found to be more clonally expanded and to have lower generation probabilities than equally common non-associated chains. Roughly uniform sequencing depth across donors was assumed in presence/absence analyses, although this assumption may not hold. The only immune exposure information available for the cohort was CMV serostatus. A further reported finding was that TCR beta sequences accurately predicted the HLA-A and HLA-B alleles for most subjects in the first cohort. At a false discovery rate of 0.05, a later analysis linked 16,951 TCR beta sequences to specific HLA alleles. The 87-base-pair reads could not distinguish some IMGT-functional V segments, including TRBV6-2 and TRBV6-3, so those segments were excluded. The sequencing pipeline was judged likely to have produced a cluster of highly shared sequence variants as a technical artifact. It was suggested by the authors that the approach could potentially be generalized to other disease states and immunological phenotypes. The cohort was sequenced for TCR beta chains only, and without alpha or paired-chain data the features that could be detected were limited. Because counts were too low, roughly 18 rarely observed V segments, including chromosome 9 orphons, were left out of the earlier analysis of roughly 600 of the donors. According to a later analysis, most CMV-associated TCR beta chains appeared to be HLA-restricted, and the HLA associations seemed to be driven largely by CMV exposure. Cytomegalovirus status was reported to be diagnosed by the classifier with high specificity and sensitivity in both the original and validation cohorts. Linkage disequilibrium might explain the correlated functional status among segregating V segments, but an unknown experimental factor could not be ruled out.

Libraries were made using the immunoSEQ multiplex PCR assay. A mixture of 60 forward primers for TCR Vbeta segments and 13 reverse primers for TCR Jbeta segments was used in the multiplex PCR. A multiplex PCR assay on genomic DNA amplified the CDR3 region of rearranged TCR beta genes. Amplified TCR beta libraries were sequenced as 87-base-pair reads on the Illumina HiSeq System. As for the authors' bioinformatics: A later analysis counted 75 million to 100 million unique TCR beta chains across the 600 to 850 repertoires, and 10 million to 12 million of these chains were shared by at least two donors. Raw reads were error-corrected and collapsed into unique sequences by a nearest-neighbor algorithm in which closely related sequences were merged to remove PCR and sequencing errors. To assign V, D and J gene segments, CDR3 sequences were aligned to IMGT reference sequences. Each retained sequence needed at least a six-nucleotide match to both a V gene segment and a J gene segment. A rearrangement counted as productive if the CDR3 had no stop codons and remained in frame with V and J, and every other rearrangement counted as non-productive. Following IMGT convention, CDR3 was defined as the stretch from the second conserved V-encoded cysteine up to the conserved J-encoded phenylalanine. The earlier analysis of 500 to 650 of the donors excluded any sequence lacking an unambiguous match to a single V gene segment. An earlier analysis of approximately 590 of the donors classified V segments as functional when productive rearrangements were above 56.7% and as segregating when the standard deviation between donors was above 5%. A statistical classification framework was built to diagnose cytomegalovirus status from the catalog of TCR beta chain sequences. In a later analysis, V and J genes were assigned by comparing TCR nucleotide sequences against IMGT/GENE-DB human TR gene sequences. Using the TCRdist pipeline, a later analysis assigned CDR3 sequences along with most-parsimonious VDJ recombination scenarios. In a later analysis, every TCR beta chain was defined by the combination of its CDR3 amino acid sequence and its V-gene family, and reads without a unique V-gene family were dropped. As a way to deal with suspected cross-contamination and a sequencing artifact, a later analysis dropped approximately 590 nucleotide sequences that were highly shared and had low generation probability. For each public chain, a later analysis derived a clonal expansion index from normalized ranks of inferred template counts within each repertoire. In a later analysis, generation probabilities were computed with a VDJ recombination model fitted to out-of-frame rearrangements, and the resulting probabilities were checked against IGoR. Hypergeometric tests were used in a later analysis to score TCR-TCR, TCR-HLA and TCR-CMV co-occurrence, with a repertoire-size bias correction applied to the TCR pairs. In a later analysis, false discovery rates were estimated by permuting HLA or CMV assignments 20 times. A later analysis grouped co-occurring TCRs with DBSCAN, adding TCRdist sequence similarity when clustering within HLA-allele-positive subsets. Co-occurrence clustering excluded repertoires with fewer than 30,000 or more than 120,000 public chains, plus five with anomalous nucleotide sharing. TCRdb retrieved this table from immuneACCESS and kept in-frame rearrangements only. Not all clones are present; in checked studies, unresolved V genes account for under half, and no reason is known for the remainder. V and J calls and clone size are copied from that table; D and trimming were computed from the DNA. This sample has around 150,000 clones in its table, and approximately 85% of those were observed once. The ten largest clonotypes hold roughly 6% of the sample.

V is reduced by 3 bases and J by 5 bases, leaving a spacing of 9 bases between them. Per the germline V gene, KGHSH is the CDR1 and LQKENI is the CDR2. There are 13 amino acids in the CDR3, from cysteine to phenylalanine inclusive. The read is trimmed to its CDR3 DNA, 39 bases read in frame from base 1. This receptor was taken from a man aged 50 or older in good health and CMV-seropositive. The sequence links TRBV18 to TRBJ2-3; TRBD2 might be the D gene, on 5 matching bases. The sample taken for sequencing was PBMCs. The nucleotide sequence reads TGTGCCAGCTCACCGGAGGCAGGAGATACGCAGTATTTT. It translates as CASSPEAGDTQYF. Reference TRBV18 and TRBJ2-3 genes cover what lies past the CDR3, so the full variable domain is NAGVMQNPRHLVRRRGQEARLRCSPMKGHSHVYWYRQLPEEGLKFMVYLQKENIIDESGMPKERFSAEFPKEGPSILRIQQVVRGDSAAYFCASSPEAGDTQYFGPGTRLTVL.